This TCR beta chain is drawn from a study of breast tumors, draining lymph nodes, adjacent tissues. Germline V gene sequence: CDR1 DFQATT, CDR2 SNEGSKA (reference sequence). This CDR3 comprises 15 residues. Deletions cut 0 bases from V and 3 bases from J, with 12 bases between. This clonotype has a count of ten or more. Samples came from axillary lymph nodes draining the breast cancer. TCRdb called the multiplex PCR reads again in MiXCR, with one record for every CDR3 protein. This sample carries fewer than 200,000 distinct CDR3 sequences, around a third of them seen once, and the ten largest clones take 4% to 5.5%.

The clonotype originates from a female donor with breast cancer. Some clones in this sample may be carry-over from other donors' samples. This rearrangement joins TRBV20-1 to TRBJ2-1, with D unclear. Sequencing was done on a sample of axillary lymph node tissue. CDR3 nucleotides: TGCAGTGCTAGAGATTATGGGCAGGTCTACAATGAGCAGTTCTTC. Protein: CSARDYGQVYNEQFF.